The 26 T cell receptor beta chains in this list originate from one sample, sequenced in a study of blood T cell repertoires in COVID-19. The data were produced by immunoSEQ multiplex PCR, yet TCRdb's version contains in-frame clones alone and is incomplete. The data show just over 650,000 clones, 85% to 90% seen once. Input material: peripheral blood. All receptors derive from a woman aged 18-29 years with acute or convalescent COVID-19.

The V and J genes are TRBV19 and TRBJ1-1, with 8 positions matching TRBD1. Germline values: CDR1 LNHDA, CDR2 SQIVND (reference sequence). The CDR3 consists of 19 residues. V dropped 5 bases and J dropped 0; count of bases not matched to a gene: 17. CDR3 residues: CASSVLWFGTGEMNTEAFF. In nucleotides, the CDR3 is TGTGCCAGTAGTGTTCTTTGGTTTGGGACAGGAGAAATGAACACTGAAGCTTTCTTT.

The V gene is TRBV7-9, the J gene TRBJ2-3, with a tentative D call TRBD2 (5 bases). This CDR3 is built from 15 residues. Trimming shortened V by 2 bases and J by 3 bases, and 12 bases separated the two germline ends. Germline V CDR1 and CDR2: SEHNR, FQNEAQ (reference sequence). CDR3 bases: TGTGCCAGCAGCTTACACGGGGTAAGGACAGATACGCAGTATTTT. Protein product: CASSLHGVRTDTQYF.

This sequence joins TRBV6-6 and TRBJ2-2; the match to TRBD1 covers 7 bases. CDR1 and CDR2 (germline): MNHNY, SVGAGI (reference sequence). V shed 5 bases, J shed 0 bases, and the junction held 12 bases outside the gene matches. The CDR3 contains 18 residues. CDR3 sequence reads: CASSHDRAPSANTGELFF. The CDR3, as DNA: TGTGCCAGCAGTCATGACAGGGCTCCCTCAGCGAACACCGGGGAGCTGTTTTTT.

DNA of the CDR3: TGTGCCAGCAGTTACGGGGGGGAGACCCAGTACTTC. It yields the protein CASSYGGETQYF. The chain couples TRBV6-5 to TRBJ2-5; D is possibly TRBD2 (6 bases). The CDR3 is 12 residues long. The ends were cut back, 2 bases at V and 5 bases at J, with 6 bases in the middle. Germline CDR1 MNHEY, CDR2 SVGAGI.

V usage is TRBV13 and J usage is TRBJ2-7, with TRBD2 matching 9 bases. Germline assignment: CDR1 PRHDT and CDR2 FYEKMQ (reference sequence). The CDR3 consists of 15 residues. Germline trimming cut 2 bases from V and 5 bases from J; bases unmatched to any gene: 7. The chain's CDR3 is CASSLFASGADEQYF. The CDR3 coding sequence is TGTGCCAGCAGCTTATTTGCTAGCGGGGCCGACGAGCAGTACTTC.

The J gene is TRBJ2-1, the V gene TRBV7-3, with D maybe TRBD2 (6 bases). The CDR3 extends over 14 amino acids. Germline CDR1 SGHTA, CDR2 FQGTGA. Trimming left V 1 base short and J 5 bases short, with 9 bases between. The CDR3 DNA reads TGTGCCAGCAGCTTAAGGGGGGTCGACAATGAGCAGTTCTTC. Its translation is CASSLRGVDNEQFF.

The gene calls are TRBV19 and TRBJ2-5; 7 bases fit TRBD2. CDR1 is LNHDA, CDR2 SQIVND, per germline (reference sequence). Germline trimming cut 5 bases from V and 4 bases from J; bases unmatched to any gene: 4. CDR3 length: 13 residues. As DNA, the CDR3 is TGTGCCAGTAGTTGGGAGGGGCTAGAGACCCAGTACTTC. Amino acid sequence: CASSWEGLETQYF.

The chain combines TRBV10-2 with TRBJ2-1; TRBD2 matches at 11 bases. Germline-derived CDR1 and CDR2 are WSHSY and SAAADI. This CDR3 contains 17 residues. V was clipped by 0 bases and J by 2 bases; unmatched bases: 3. CDR3 bases: TGCGCCAGCAGTGAGTCTAGCGGGGGGGTCCCCTACAATGAGCAGTTCTTC. It translates to CASSESSGGVPYNEQFF.

The V gene is TRBV7-2, the J gene TRBJ2-2, with D possibly TRBD2 on 7 matching bases. V was pared by 3 bases and J by 3 bases, with 11 bases between. The germline V gene has CDR1 SGHTA and CDR2 FQGNSA. The CDR3 totals 15 residues. CDR3 in amino acids: CASSLRGGDTGELFF. For the CDR3, the DNA is TGTGCCAGCAGCTTGAGGGGGGGAGACACCGGGGAGCTGTTTTTT.

In DNA, the CDR3 is TGTGCCTGGAGTAGTGGAACGGGATACACCTCCTACGAGCAGTACTTC. This sequence encodes CAWSSGTGYTSYEQYF. The chain carries TRBV30 and TRBJ2-7; D is perhaps TRBD2 (5 bases). CDR1 is GTSNPN, CDR2 SVGIG, per germline (reference sequence). CDR3 length equals 16 residues. The V and J ends lost 2 bases and 0 bases respectively, with 17 bases between them.

The chain has TRBV2 and TRBJ2-3; D possibly corresponds to TRBD2 (6 bases). The V end lost 6 bases, the J end lost 3 bases, and 19 bases lay between the germline ends. Germline CDR1 reads SNHLY; CDR2 reads FYNNEI. This CDR3 is 16 amino acids long. CDR3: CASRPKWGVATDTQYF. CDR3 DNA sequence: TGTGCCAGCAGACCCAAGTGGGGGGTGGCGACAGATACGCAGTATTTT.

In DNA, the CDR3 is TGTGCCAGCAGCTTCCAGGGGCAGGGGGGCACTGAAGCTTTCTTT. It translates to CASSFQGQGGTEAFF. V gene TRBV14 combines with J gene TRBJ1-1, with TRBD1 matching 7 bases. The CDR3 consists of 15 residues. Losses at the gene ends were 5 bases for V and 4 bases for J; bases not matched to a gene: 10. Germline V lookup: CDR1 SGHDN, CDR2 FVKESK.

The chain combines TRBV2 with TRBJ2-5; TRBD2 might be the D (6 bases). V lost 0 bases to trimming and J lost 4 bases, with 21 bases between them. The CDR3 totals 18 residues. Germline V gene data show CDR1 as SNHLY and CDR2 as FYNNEI. The CDR3 DNA sequence: TGTGCCAGCAGTGAAGCGCTTCGGAAGGGAGGCGCCCGAGAGACCCAGTACTTC. Translated: CASSEALRKGGARETQYF. The full variable domain, with the rest looked up from reference TRBV2 and TRBJ2-5, is EPEVTQTPSHQVTQMGQEVILRCVPISNHLYFYWYRQILGQKVEFLVSFYNNEISEKSEIFDDQFSVERPDGSNFTLKIRSTKLEDSAMYFCASSEALRKGGARETQYFGPGTRLLVL.

The chain employs TRBV18 and TRBJ1-1; D is uncertain. V was pared by 2 bases and J by 3 bases, with 7 bases between. Germline CDR1 KGHSH, CDR2 LQKENI. This CDR3 has 13 residues. The CDR3 nucleotides are TGTGCCAGCTCACCAGTGGCTGACACTGAAGCTTTCTTT. It codes for CASSPVADTEAFF.

DNA of the CDR3: TGTGCCAGCAGTCTAACAGGGGGCAAACTCAATGAGCAGTTCTTC. It encodes CASSLTGGKLNEQFF. This chain joins TRBV11-2 and TRBJ2-1, with 9 nucleotides matching TRBD1. Germline values: CDR1 SGHAT, CDR2 FQNNGV. The CDR3 is 15 amino acids. V lost 6 bases and J lost 6; bases outside the gene matches: 9. The complete variable domain, with remaining parts taken from reference TRBV11-2 and TRBJ2-1, reads EAGVAQSPRYKIIEKRQSVAFWCNPISGHATLYWYQQILGQGPKLLIQFQNNGVVDDSQLPKDRFSAERLKGVDSTLKIQPAKLEDSAVYLCASSLTGGKLNEQFFGPGTRLTVL.

This clone was seen a few times. This chain joins TRBV7-9 and TRBJ2-7, with D maybe TRBD1 (6 bases). Deletions cut 10 bases from V and 4 bases from J, with 11 bases between. Germline V gene sequence: CDR1 SEHNR, CDR2 FQNEAQ (reference sequence). The CDR3 length is 11 residues. CDR3 amino acids: CAILDRYEQYF. CDR3 sequence (DNA): TGTGCCATACTAGACAGGTACGAGCAGTACTTC.

The chain is built from TRBV7-8 and TRBJ2-3; 11 bases match TRBD2. V shed 1 base and J 3 bases; nucleotides not matched to a gene: 6. The germline CDR1 and CDR2 sequences are SGHVS and FQNEAQ. CDR3 length equals 17 residues. CDR3 amino acids: CASSLVVAGGLTDTQYF. The CDR3 coding sequence is TGTGCCAGCAGCTTAGTGGTAGCGGGGGGGCTGACAGATACGCAGTATTTT.

The chain employs TRBV19 and TRBJ1-2, with a tentative D call TRBD1 (5 bases). Germline lookup yields CDR1 LNHDA and CDR2 SQIVND (reference sequence). CDR3 length: 14 residues. V was clipped by 4 bases and J by 3 bases, with 12 bases between them. The CDR3 nucleotides are TGTGCCAGTAGTACCCCCGGCAGGGACTATGGCTACACCTTC. Translating gives CASSTPGRDYGYTF.

The chain has TRBV19 and TRBJ1-2; 10 bases are a match to TRBD1. V trimming: 7 bases; J trimming: 4 bases; junction bases outside the gene matches: 24. The CDR3 has 20 residues. Germline values: CDR1 LNHDA, CDR2 SQIVND (reference sequence). The CDR3 spells CASIPWPSETGGAGGYGYTF. The CDR3 region has the DNA TGTGCCAGTATCCCTTGGCCTTCAGAGACAGGGGGCGCCGGGGGCTATGGCTACACCTTC. Looking up the rest from reference TRBV19 and TRBJ1-2 gives the full variable domain: DGGITQSPKYLFRKEGQNVTLSCEQNLNHDAMYWYRQDPGQGLRLIYYSQIVNDFQKGDIAEGYSVSREKKESFPLTVTSAQKNPTAFYLCASIPWPSETGGAGGYGYTFGSGTRLTVV.

The rearrangement links TRBV30 to TRBJ1-3; D remains unclear. The CDR3 is 16 amino acids. Deletions cut 1 base from V and 0 bases from J, with 13 bases between. Germline V gene sequence: CDR1 GTSNPN, CDR2 SVGIG (reference sequence). For the CDR3, the DNA is TGTGCCTGGAGTGCCAGTAAATCCTTCTCTGGAAACACCATATATTTT. Translated, it gives CAWSASKSFSGNTIYF. Full variable domain (rest looked up from reference TRBV30 and TRBJ1-3): SQTIHQWPATLVQPVGSPLSLECTVEGTSNPNLYWYRQAAGRGLQLLFYSVGIGQISSEVPQNLSASRPQDRQFILSSKKLLLSDSGFYLCAWSASKSFSGNTIYFGEGSWLTVV.

The CDR3 DNA reads as TGTGCCAGCAGCTCGTTCCCGGGACAGGGGCCGCAGAGCTATGGCTACACCTTC. Amino acid sequence: CASSSFPGQGPQSYGYTF. The chain employs TRBV7-2 and TRBJ1-2, with 10 bases fitting TRBD1. The germline V gene has CDR1 SGHTA and CDR2 FQGNSA. V shed 4 bases and J 4 bases; nucleotides not matched to a gene: 15. This CDR3 comprises 18 residues.

The chain uses TRBV28 and TRBJ1-5, with D unresolved. Germline values: CDR1 MDHEN, CDR2 SYDVKM. This CDR3 comprises 16 residues. Deletions cut 2 bases from V and 5 bases from J, with 16 bases between. Written as DNA, the CDR3 is TGTGCCAGCAGTTTAATAGGCCGACCGCAGGATCAGCCCCAGCATTTT. Protein product: CASSLIGRPQDQPQHF.

In this sample, this clone turned up a few times. The chain couples TRBV5-8 to TRBJ1-5; D is uncertain. Trimming took off 3 bases at V and 0 bases at J, with 10 bases between the two ends. The CDR3 runs 15 residues. CDR1 and CDR2 (germline): SGHTS, YDEGEE. CDR3 DNA sequence: TGTGCCAGCAGCTGGGCAGACCTTAGCAATCAGCCCCAGCATTTT. Its translation: CASSWADLSNQPQHF.

The V and J genes are TRBV5-4 and TRBJ1-4; D unresolved. CDR3 length: 15 amino acids. V was clipped by 5 bases and J by 0 bases, with 11 bases between them. Germline values: CDR1 SGHNT, CDR2 YYREEE (reference sequence). The CDR3 loop reads CASRPDGTTNEKLFF. The CDR3 DNA is TGTGCCAGCAGGCCCGACGGGACAACTAATGAAAAACTGTTTTTT.

This chain uses TRBV6-5 with TRBJ1-1; unclear D gene. This CDR3 is built from 12 residues. Trimming took off 7 bases at V and 7 bases at J, with 13 bases between the two ends. Per germline, CDR1 MNHEY and CDR2 SVGAGI. As DNA, the CDR3 is TGTGCCAGCATCCCCTGGGCCAGTGAAGCTTTCTTT. Translated, it gives CASIPWASEAFF.

The table lists this clone with a few counts. The rearrangement joins TRBV6-5 to TRBJ2-1; D gene ambiguous. Trimming removed 0 bases from V and 4 bases from J, with 7 bases in between. The CDR3 covers 14 residues. In germline, CDR1 is MNHEY, CDR2 SVGAGI. CDR3 in amino acids: CASSYSSWYNEQFF. For the CDR3, the DNA is TGTGCCAGCAGTTACTCGAGTTGGTACAATGAGCAGTTCTTC.